This record covers a single TCR beta chain. This entry is derived from a study of cytomegalovirus exposure and HLA in healthy donors. Using immunoSEQ multiplex PCR, the repertoire was profiled, and TCRdb retains in-frame clones only, with some absent. The table shows roughly 130,000 clones, with about nine tenths occurring only once. The germline gives CDR1 SQVTM, CDR2 ANQGSEA. V trimming: 4 bases; J trimming: 0 bases; junction bases outside the gene matches: 9. This CDR3 region has 17 residues. This chain joins TRBV29-1 and TRBJ2-3; 11 nucleotides align to TRBD2. The receptor comes from a man younger than 45 in good health and CMV-seronegative. Material for sequencing was PBMCs. CDR3 nucleotide sequence: TGCAGCGTTGTAGATAGCGGGAGGGCGACTAGCACAGATACGCAGTATTTT. Translation gives CSVVDSGRATSTDTQYF.